Presented here are 32 T cell receptor beta chains from one specimen sequenced in a study of cytomegalovirus exposure and HLA in healthy donors. The PCR made use of 60 Vbeta and 13 Jbeta primers. The repertoire was sequenced with immunoSEQ multiplex PCR; TCRdb's copy has only in-frame clones and lacks some. The sample lists some 60,000 clones, 85% occurring once. Sequenced input: PBMCs. All receptors come from a female donor in good health and CMV-seronegative.

Only a few counts were recorded for this clone. This chain connects TRBV29-1 to TRBJ2-3; possibly TRBD2 for D (6 bases). V was pared by 4 bases and J by 2 bases, with 19 bases between. The germline V gene has CDR1 SQVTM and CDR2 ANQGSEA. The length of the CDR3 is 16 residues. In nucleotides, the CDR3 is TGCAGCGTTGCCGGACGGGGCGGGGTAGCCACAGATACGCAGTATTTT. It encodes CSVAGRGGVATDTQYF.

The V call is TRBV9, the J call TRBJ2-1, with 8 bases that match TRBD2. V trimming: 4 bases; J trimming: 6 bases; junction bases outside the gene matches: 18. The V gene's germline CDR1 is SGDLS and CDR2 YYNGEE. The CDR3 length is 18 residues. The CDR3 sequence: CASSPRSSGGGPINEQFF. The CDR3 DNA is TGTGCCAGCAGCCCAAGGAGTAGTGGCGGGGGGCCGATCAATGAGCAGTTCTTC.

V and J are TRBV7-2 and TRBJ1-4; D unresolved. Deletions cut 5 bases from V and 3 bases from J, with 4 bases between. The germline V gene has CDR1 SGHTA and CDR2 FQGNSA. CDR3 size: 12 residues. As DNA, the CDR3 is TGTGCCAGCAGCCTCTCTAATGAAAAACTGTTTTTT. Translation: CASSLSNEKLFF.

The chain couples TRBV5-1 to TRBJ1-2; D is perhaps TRBD1 (6 bases). Germline V lookup: CDR1 SGHRS, CDR2 YFSETQ. This CDR3 region has 16 residues. The germline V and J ends were trimmed by 0 bases and 5 bases, with 17 bases remaining between them. CDR3 region: CASSLVPSDSHYGYTF. The CDR3 region has the DNA TGCGCCAGCAGCTTGGTCCCCTCGGACAGCCATTATGGCTACACCTTC.

The chain is built from TRBV12-5 and TRBJ2-5; 11 positions agree with TRBD2. Looked up from germline, CDR1 is LGHNT and CDR2 is FRNRAP. The J segment lost 1 base and the V segment lost 4 bases, leaving 5 bases of the junction unmatched. The CDR3 length is 16 residues. The CDR3 is CASGSRLAGFQETQYF. The DNA of the CDR3 is TGTGCTAGTGGTTCAAGACTAGCGGGGTTCCAAGAGACCCAGTACTTC.

The genes are TRBV14 and TRBJ1-3; TRBD1 matches at 7 bases. The CDR3 length is 13 residues. CDR1 SGHDN and CDR2 FVKESK come from the germline V gene. The J segment lost 5 bases and the V segment lost 4 bases, leaving 2 bases of the junction unmatched. The CDR3 loop reads CASSPGQRNTIYF. The CDR3 region has the DNA TGTGCCAGCAGCCCGGGACAGAGAAACACCATATATTTT.

The chain combines TRBV6-5 with TRBJ1-4; 8 nucleotides align to TRBD1. Germline V gene sequence: CDR1 MNHEY, CDR2 SVGAGI. The CDR3 has 14 amino acids. The V and J ends lost 4 bases and 2 bases, in that order; junction bases with no gene match: 0. The CDR3 nucleotides read TGTGCCAGCAGTTGGGACAGGACTAATGAAAAACTGTTTTTT. Translated, it gives CASSWDRTNEKLFF.

The chain is built from TRBV14 and TRBJ2-2; a possible D gene is TRBD1 (5 bases). The ends were cut back, 4 bases at V and 6 bases at J, with 9 bases in the middle. The CDR3 has 13 residues. Germline V CDR1 and CDR2: SGHDN, FVKESK. The CDR3, as DNA: TGTGCCAGCAGCCTAAGGGGTGCCGGGGAGCTGTTTTTT. Translated: CASSLRGAGELFF.

V and J are TRBV27 and TRBJ1-4; D ambiguous. V shed 5 bases and J shed 8 bases, with 15 bases lying between them. Germline CDR1 reads MNHEY; CDR2 reads SMNVEV (reference sequence). The CDR3 contains 14 residues. The CDR3 is CASSPGRGWEKLFF. CDR3 coding DNA: TGTGCCAGCAGTCCCGGTCGGGGTTGGGAAAAACTGTTTTTT.

CDR3 sequence: CASSQLGTSTETQYF. CDR3 DNA sequence: TGCGCCAGCAGCCAACTCGGGACTAGCACAGAGACCCAGTACTTC. The chain is built from TRBV5-1 and TRBJ2-5; TRBD2 matches 9 bases. After removal of 4 bases from V and 4 bases from J, the junction contained 8 bases not matched to a gene. This CDR3 region has 15 residues. Germline assignment: CDR1 SGHRS and CDR2 YFSETQ.

The chain couples TRBV2 to TRBJ1-5, with D unclear. The V end lost 4 bases, the J end lost 4 bases, and 5 bases lay between the germline ends. Germline loops: CDR1 SNHLY, CDR2 FYNNEI. This CDR3 has 12 residues. The CDR3 nucleotides read TGTGCCAGCAGTGTAATGAATCAGCCCCAGCATTTT. Translated: CASSVMNQPQHF.

The chain links TRBV6-5 to TRBJ2-1; possible D gene TRBD2, 5 bases. Trimming took 2 bases from V and 0 from J, leaving 8 bases between them. The CDR3 is 15 residues long. Germline values: CDR1 MNHEY, CDR2 SVGAGI. For the CDR3, the DNA is TGTGCCAGCAGTTACCGAGCGGTCTCCTACAATGAGCAGTTCTTC. Amino acid sequence: CASSYRAVSYNEQFF.

This sequence joins TRBV10-1 and TRBJ2-7; 7 bases agree with TRBD1. Germline CDR1 and CDR2: WNHNN and SYGVQD (reference sequence). CDR3 length equals 13 residues. V shed 9 bases, J shed 2 bases, and the junction held 7 bases outside the gene matches. CDR3 nucleotides: TGCGCCAGGACCGGGACAGCGACCTACGAGCAGTACTTC. Translating gives CARTGTATYEQYF.

The gene calls are TRBV11-3 and TRBJ2-1, with D perhaps TRBD1 (7 bases). Trimming cost V 1 base and J 6 bases, with 16 bases left between them. Germline V CDR1 and CDR2: SGHNT, YENEEA. CDR3 length: 16 amino acids. The CDR3 region is CASSLGGSGGSNEQFF. DNA of the CDR3: TGTGCCAGCAGCTTAGGGGGGTCAGGGGGGTCCAATGAGCAGTTCTTC.

The chain combines TRBV7-9 with TRBJ1-4; D ambiguous. Looked up from germline, CDR1 is SEHNR and CDR2 is FQNEAQ (reference sequence). Trimming took off 7 bases at V and 1 base at J, with 13 bases between the two ends. CDR3 length: 15 amino acids. Here the CDR3 reads CASTREAGTNEKLFF. Written as DNA, the CDR3 is TGTGCCAGCACCCGAGAGGCCGGAACTAATGAAAAACTGTTTTTT.

The chain is built from TRBV21-1 and TRBJ2-5; the DNA was not used to check the table's D call, TRBD1. TRBV21-1 is classified as a pseudogene. The CDR3 extends over 13 amino acids. Written as DNA, the CDR3 is TGTGCCAGCAGGATGGAAGGGGTCGAGACCCAGTACTTC. Its protein is CASRMEGVETQYF.

The rearrangement uses TRBV11-2 and TRBJ1-4, with TRBD1 matching 7 bases. The CDR3 contains 13 residues. After removal of 4 bases from V and 8 bases from J, the junction contained 4 bases not matched to a gene. Germline V gene data show CDR1 as SGHAT and CDR2 as FQNNGV. The DNA of the CDR3 is TGTGCCAGCAGCTCCCGGGACAGCGAAAAACTGTTTTTT. This translates into CASSSRDSEKLFF.

This clone has just a few counts. Its ends do not fully match the called genes, so a read error is possible. The V and J genes are TRBV7-7 and TRBJ2-7, with 9 bases that match TRBD1. CDR1 is SSHAT and CDR2 is FNYEAQ in the germline V gene (reference sequence). The CDR3 contains 13 residues. The CDR3 DNA reads as TGTGCTAGCAGCTTACGACAGGGGGAAGGACAGTACTTC. Amino acid sequence: CASSLRQGEGQYF.

The chain employs TRBV20-1 and TRBJ2-1; TRBD2 matches 9 bases. The trim removed 4 bases at V and 13 bases at J, leaving 5 bases unmatched. Per germline, CDR1 DFQATT and CDR2 SNEGSKA (reference sequence). The CDR3 spans 11 residues. As DNA, the CDR3 is TGCAGTGCTAAGCGCGGGGGGGCCCAGTTCTTC. This codes for CSAKRGGAQFF.

The chain has TRBV9 and TRBJ2-3, with TRBD2 as a possible D gene (5 bases). The V end was cut by 0 bases, the J end by 0 bases, with 11 bases between. Germline lookup yields CDR1 SGDLS and CDR2 YYNGEE. The CDR3 is 16 amino acids. Written as DNA, the CDR3 is TGTGCCAGCAGCGTAGCCGGGGTAGCCAGCACAGATACGCAGTATTTT. This codes for CASSVAGVASTDTQYF.

The J gene is TRBJ2-3, the V gene TRBV5-4; D gene ambiguous. Germline V gene lookup returns CDR1 SGHNT and CDR2 YYREEE (reference sequence). Trimming cost V 0 bases and J 0 bases, with 11 bases left between them. The CDR3 covers 16 residues. CDR3 DNA: TGTGCCAGCAGCTTGGCCCCACTACTAAGCACAGATACGCAGTATTTT. Its translation: CASSLAPLLSTDTQYF.

This clone was seen a single time. The CDR3 is CASSSVGTDTQYF. In DNA, the CDR3 is TGTGCCAGCAGTAGCGTTGGCACAGATACGCAGTATTTT. V gene TRBV13 combines with J gene TRBJ2-3, with D perhaps TRBD2 (5 bases). Trimming removed 6 bases at V and 1 base at J, with 8 bases between. There are 13 residues in the CDR3. The germline gives CDR1 PRHDT, CDR2 FYEKMQ (reference sequence).

J is TRBJ1-4 and V is TRBV11-2; no definite D call. V gave up 1 base and J gave up 5 bases, with 11 bases separating them. CDR1 is SGHAT, CDR2 FQNNGV, per germline. The CDR3 has 15 residues. The CDR3: CASSLGEQRNEKLFF. CDR3 sequence (DNA): TGTGCCAGCAGCTTAGGAGAACAGAGAAATGAAAAACTGTTTTTT.

This clone has just one count. The V and J genes are TRBV19 and TRBJ2-3; D call uncertain. The germline V and J ends were trimmed by 6 bases and 4 bases, with 17 bases remaining between them. Germline V gene lookup returns CDR1 LNHDA and CDR2 SQIVND (reference sequence). This CDR3 is built from 15 residues. The CDR3 spells CASRPTLRSADTQYF. CDR3 DNA: TGTGCCAGTAGACCAACCTTGAGGAGCGCAGATACGCAGTATTTT. Full variable domain (remainder filled in from reference TRBV19 and TRBJ2-3): DGGITQSPKYLFRKEGQNVTLSCEQNLNHDAMYWYRQDPGQGLRLIYYSQIVNDFQKGDIAEGYSVSREKKESFPLTVTSAQKNPTAFYLCASRPTLRSADTQYFGPGTRLTVL.

Turning to this clone: Its ends do not fully match the called genes, so a read error is possible. The chain has TRBV5-6 and TRBJ1-2; D unresolved. CDR3 length: 15 residues. The germline V gene has CDR1 SGHDT and CDR2 YYEEEE. The CDR3 here is CASCLVEASLVGYTF. The CDR3 DNA reads as TGTGCCAGCTGCTTGGTAGAGGCCTCTCTTGTTGGCTACACCTTC.

The chain carries TRBV7-6 and TRBJ1-1; D gene ambiguous. V dropped 5 bases and J dropped 0 bases, with 7 bases sitting between them. Germline CDR1 SGHVS, CDR2 FNYEAQ. The CDR3 is 13 residues long. CDR3 sequence: CASSLQVNTEAFF. The CDR3 DNA is TGTGCCAGCAGCCTGCAGGTGAACACTGAAGCTTTCTTT.

J is TRBJ2-3 and V is TRBV4-1, with D perhaps matching TRBD2 (5 bases). V was cut by 0 bases and J by 2 bases, with 9 bases left in between. This CDR3 is 15 amino acids long. Germline lookup yields CDR1 MGHRA and CDR2 YSYEKL. The CDR3 bases are TGCGCCAGCAGCCAAGACCGGCGGGCCACAGATACGCAGTATTTT. It codes for CASSQDRRATDTQYF.

This clone has a handful of counts. The chain uses TRBV6-1 and TRBJ1-5; D possibly corresponds to TRBD1 (6 bases). V shed 8 bases and J shed 2 bases, with 16 bases lying between them. CDR1 is MNHNS, CDR2 SASEGT, per germline. This CDR3 has 15 residues. The CDR3 nucleotides read TGTGCCAGCGGAGTACAGGGACGGGGCAATCAGCCCCAGCATTTT. It specifies CASGVQGRGNQPQHF.

CDR3 DNA sequence: TGTGCCAGCAGCTTTGGCGGGAGTTCAGATACGCAGTATTTT. Protein sequence: CASSFGGSSDTQYF. The chain links TRBV5-8 to TRBJ2-3, with 7 nucleotides matching TRBD2. CDR3 length equals 14 residues. The V and J ends lost 2 bases and 4 bases, in that order; junction bases with no gene match: 4. CDR1 and CDR2 (germline): SGHTS, YDEGEE.

J is TRBJ2-1 and V is TRBV25-1; 8 bases map to TRBD2. Germline CDR1 reads MGHDK; CDR2 reads SYGVNS. V shed 8 bases, J shed 0 bases, and the junction held 15 bases outside the gene matches. The CDR3 is 18 amino acids. CDR3 DNA: TGTGCCAGCTCTTCTAGCGGGTTGCCGCCAAGCTCCTACAATGAGCAGTTCTTC. Protein product: CASSSSGLPPSSYNEQFF.

The CDR3 here is CASSINRDHEQYF. In DNA form, the CDR3 reads TGTGCCAGTAGTATAAACAGGGACCACGAGCAGTACTTC. The chain has TRBV19 and TRBJ2-5, with a tentative D call TRBD1 (6 bases). The end of the DNA fits TRBJ2-7 better, so the J call may be wrong. This CDR3 spans 13 amino acids. The germline V gene has CDR1 LNHDA and CDR2 SQIVND (reference sequence).

The chain employs TRBV14 and TRBJ1-5; possible D gene TRBD1, 6 bases. The germline V gene encodes CDR1 SGHDN and CDR2 FVKESK. The CDR3 is 14 residues long. Trimming stripped 4 bases from V and 1 base from J, with 8 bases between. The CDR3 loop is CASSRDRSNQPQHF. CDR3 bases: TGTGCCAGCAGCCGAGACAGGAGCAATCAGCCCCAGCATTTT.